This TCR beta chain was sequenced during a study of metastatic and nonmetastatic thyroid tumors. Across the whole study: Repertoires of blood and of tissue (tumor or nodule) from malignant and benign thyroid patients were compared. Study results and caveats: Within blood and tumor, benign nodules reportedly had significantly lower TCR beta diversity than malignant thyroid tumors did.

As originally analysed: The distant-metastasis classifier for papillary thyroid cancer was built from CDR3 differences across clinicopathological groups. TCRdb recomputed clones from the PCR reads via MiXCR. These V and J calls are TCRdb output, not the study's own analysis. The sample yields about 82,000 clones, approximately 12% seen once. Among the patients, none had received any treatment before thyroid surgery. The table lists this clone with many counts. Antigen unknown. This TCR came from a female donor with papillary thyroid cancer or a benign thyroid nodule (not recorded which). Some clones in this sample may be carry-over from other donors' samples. The sample taken for sequencing was tumor tissue.

The CDR3 DNA is TGTGCCAGCAGCCAAGCATGGGAGCAGTTCTTC. Its translation: CASSQAWEQFF. This chain joins TRBV11-2 and TRBJ2-1, with D unclear. CDR1 is SGHAT, CDR2 FQNNGV, per germline. The CDR3 has 11 residues. The V gene lost 5 bases and the J gene lost 10 bases, with 9 bases spanning the gap.